A single sample is the source of the 23 T cell receptor beta chains below, sequenced in a study of blood T cell repertoires in COVID-19. Produced via immunoSEQ multiplex PCR; TCRdb's table is partial and in-frame only. The sample carries around 220,000 clones, 84% recorded once. The sample comprised PBMCs or T cells enriched from blood (not recorded which). The receptors originated from a middle-aged woman who had recovered from COVID-19.

This chain joins TRBV10-3 and TRBJ2-1; no definite D call. Germline V CDR1 and CDR2: ENHRY, SYGVKD. The CDR3 covers 14 residues. The germline V and J ends were trimmed by 3 bases and 2 bases, with 8 bases remaining between them. The DNA for the CDR3 is TGTGCCATCAGTGACTTCGGTACCTACAATGAGCAGTTCTTC. This codes for CAISDFGTYNEQFF.

The V call is TRBV5-1, the J call TRBJ1-2; a possible D gene is TRBD1 (6 bases). Germline loops: CDR1 SGHRS, CDR2 YFSETQ. The V end was cut by 5 bases, the J end by 4 bases, with 15 bases between. The CDR3 totals 14 residues. CDR3 nucleotide sequence: TGCGCCAGCAGGTCAGAGACAGGAGTCTATGGCTACACCTTC. Translation gives CASRSETGVYGYTF. Complete variable domain (other parts from reference TRBV5-1 and TRBJ1-2): KAGVTQTPRYLIKTRGQQVTLSCSPISGHRSVSWYQQTPGQGLQFLFEYFSETQRNKGNFPGRFSGRQFSNSRSEMNVSTLELGDSALYLCASRSETGVYGYTFGSGTRLTVV.

J is TRBJ1-1 and V is TRBV4-2, with D uncertain. The CDR3 length is 15 residues. The ends were cut back, 1 base at V and 1 base at J, with 10 bases in the middle. Germline values: CDR1 LGHNA, CDR2 YNFKEQ. In nucleotides, the CDR3 is TGTGCCAGCAGCCAAGGAGGACTCAGGAACACTGAAGCTTTCTTT. Amino acids: CASSQGGLRNTEAFF.

The rearrangement uses TRBV28 and TRBJ2-5; possible D gene TRBD1, 6 bases. CDR1 MDHEN and CDR2 SYDVKM come from the germline V gene. V lost 5 bases and J lost 3, with 13 bases in between. This CDR3 is built from 14 residues. The CDR3 spells CASSSGQTEETQYF. DNA of the CDR3: TGTGCCAGCAGTAGCGGACAGACTGAAGAGACCCAGTACTTC.

V is TRBV14 and J is TRBJ2-2; possibly TRBD1 for D (6 bases). CDR3 size: 19 residues. Between the trimmed V and J ends, which lost 2 bases and 1 base, there was a span of 20 bases. Germline V lookup: CDR1 SGHDN, CDR2 FVKESK. The CDR3 region has the DNA TGTGCCAGCAGCCAACTGATGGGACAACAAGCAAAGAACACCGGGGAGCTGTTTTTT. Its translation: CASSQLMGQQAKNTGELFF.

The CDR3 DNA reads TGTGCCAGCAGTTACGGGAGGGCCAATGAGCAGTTCTTC. Translating it yields CASSYGRANEQFF. This chain connects TRBV27 to TRBJ2-1; the match to TRBD2 covers 8 bases. V dropped 4 bases and J dropped 6; count of bases not matched to a gene: 2. CDR3 size: 13 residues. Looked up from germline, CDR1 is MNHEY and CDR2 is SMNVEV (reference sequence).

The rearrangement joins TRBV6-4 to TRBJ1-5; 10 nucleotides match TRBD1. Trimming at V came to 2 bases and at J to 0 bases, leaving 13 bases not matched to a gene. CDR3 length: 20 residues. Germline CDR1 reads MRHNA; CDR2 reads SNTAGT. CDR3 nucleotide sequence: TGTGCCAGCAGTGACCTCGCCAGGGACAGGGGACCTTATAGCAATCAGCCCCAGCATTTT. Translation gives CASSDLARDRGPYSNQPQHF.

This chain joins TRBV7-2 and TRBJ2-3; D unclear. Trimming cost V 5 bases and J 2 bases, with 17 bases left between them. CDR3 length: 16 residues. Germline V gene sequence: CDR1 SGHTA, CDR2 FQGNSA. The CDR3 nucleotides read TGTGCCAGCAGCCCCTACCGAACAGAGAACACAGATACGCAGTATTTT. Translated: CASSPYRTENTDTQYF.

In regard to this clone: A junction boundary mismatches the germline segment, possibly from a read error. This chain links TRBV11-2 with TRBJ1-6, with D unresolved. This CDR3 contains 12 residues. Germline V lookup: CDR1 SGHAT, CDR2 FQNNGV. CDR3 amino acids: CASSLDSTPLYF. DNA of the CDR3: TGTGCCAGCAGCTTAGATTCGACACCCCTCTACTTT.

CDR3 in DNA: TGTGCCAGCATCCTGGGGGGTAACACTGAAGCTTTCTTT. Residues: CASILGGNTEAFF. The V and J genes are TRBV28 and TRBJ1-1; D perhaps matches TRBD1 (5 bases). Trimming stripped 7 bases from V and 2 bases from J, with 11 bases between. This CDR3 is 13 amino acids long. The germline gives CDR1 MDHEN, CDR2 SYDVKM.

This clone was recorded a few times. The chain combines TRBV6-2 or TRBV6-3 with TRBJ2-6; D may be TRBD1 (6 bases). V was shortened by 5 bases and J by 4 bases, with 24 bases between the two germline ends. The germline gives CDR1 MNHEY, CDR2 SVGEGT. The CDR3 totals 19 residues. The CDR3 reads CASSTPWTVQTGGANVLTF. As DNA, the CDR3 is TGTGCCAGCAGTACCCCCTGGACAGTCCAAACGGGGGGGGCCAACGTCCTGACTTTC.

The rearrangement uses TRBV18 and TRBJ2-2; 14 bases agree with TRBD2. V dropped 2 bases and J dropped 3; count of bases not matched to a gene: 8. This CDR3 comprises 19 residues. Germline V CDR1 and CDR2: KGHSH, LQKENI. CDR3 in DNA: TGTGCCAGCTCACCATTCGCATCGGGACTAGCGGGAGACACCGGGGAGCTGTTTTTT. Encoded protein: CASSPFASGLAGDTGELFF.

The J gene is TRBJ1-6, the V gene TRBV27, with D tentatively TRBD1 (5 bases). The germline CDR1 and CDR2 sequences are MNHEY and SMNVEV (reference sequence). The CDR3 covers 13 residues. V was trimmed by 11 bases and J by 8 bases, leaving 16 bases between them. The CDR3 sequence: CAGAGFPDSPLHF. DNA of the CDR3: TGTGCCGGGGCCGGGTTCCCGGATTCACCCCTCCACTTT.

In regard to this clone: The sample carries other DNA sequences with the same CDR3. The chain couples TRBV9 to TRBJ1-1; TRBD1 aligns across 8 bases. The CDR3 is made up of 14 amino acids. Trimming removed 2 bases from V and 3 bases from J; junction bases left unmatched: 3. Germline assignment: CDR1 SGDLS and CDR2 YYNGEE. CDR3 in DNA: TGTGCCAGCAGCGTTCGGGACAGGTACACTGAAGCTTTCTTT. It codes for CASSVRDRYTEAFF. Supplemented by reference TRBV9 and TRBJ1-1, the full variable domain reads DSGVTQTPKHLITATGQRVTLRCSPRSGDLSVYWYQQSLDQGLQFLIQYYNGEERAKGNILERFSAQQFPDLHSELNLSSLELGDSALYFCASSVRDRYTEAFFGQGTRLTVV.

The V and J genes are TRBV20-1 and TRBJ1-2; D ambiguous. Between the trimmed V and J ends, which lost 3 bases and 1 base, there was a span of 9 bases. The CDR3 loop spans 13 amino acids. Germline-derived CDR1 and CDR2 are DFQATT and SNEGSKA (reference sequence). The CDR3 is CSASKGVNYGYTF. The CDR3 DNA reads TGCAGTGCTAGTAAGGGAGTTAACTATGGCTACACCTTC.

The chain is built from TRBV5-1 and TRBJ2-2, with 8 bases identical to TRBD1. V was pared by 4 bases and J by 0 bases, with 5 bases of the junction left unmatched. The CDR3 is 16 amino acids. The germline V gene has CDR1 SGHRS and CDR2 YFSETQ. The CDR3 sequence is CASSPTGAANTGELFF. The CDR3 DNA reads TGCGCCAGCAGCCCGACAGGGGCCGCGAACACCGGGGAGCTGTTTTTT.

The chain is built from TRBV5-1 and TRBJ1-2, with a tentative D call TRBD1 (5 bases). This CDR3 comprises 14 residues. Germline loops: CDR1 SGHRS, CDR2 YFSETQ. The V gene lost 2 bases and the J gene lost 4 bases, with 12 bases spanning the gap. This chain's CDR3 is CASSFGGEGYGYTF. CDR3 nucleotides: TGCGCCAGCAGCTTCGGGGGAGAAGGCTATGGCTACACCTTC.

This chain joins TRBV6-5 and TRBJ1-6; tentatively, D is TRBD1 (6 bases). V lost 3 bases to trimming and J lost 14 bases, with 11 bases between them. Germline V gives CDR1 MNHEY, CDR2 SVGAGI. CDR3 length equals 12 residues. CDR3 residues: CASSYSRTALHF. In DNA form, the CDR3 reads TGTGCCAGCAGTTATTCCCGGACAGCCCTCCACTTT.

This chain connects TRBV10-1 to TRBJ1-1; D may be TRBD1 (5 bases). With 3 bases removed from V and 1 base from J, the gap between germline ends came to 6 bases. Germline values: CDR1 WNHNN, CDR2 SYGVQD (reference sequence). CDR3 length: 13 residues. The CDR3 region has the DNA TGCGCCAGCAGTGAAGGGGAGAACACTGAAGCTTTCTTT. Its protein product is CASSEGENTEAFF.

This chain connects TRBV7-2 to TRBJ2-5; no reliable D call. The length of the CDR3 is 13 residues. The V end was cut by 1 base, the J end by 4 bases, with 7 bases between. The germline V gene encodes CDR1 SGHTA and CDR2 FQGNSA. CDR3 sequence (DNA): TGTGCCAGCAGCTTAGGGCGGTCAGAGACCCAGTACTTC. The encoded protein is CASSLGRSETQYF.

This clone was detected only once. V is TRBV2 and J is TRBJ1-1; D is perhaps TRBD1 (6 bases). The V end was cut by 7 bases, the J end by 4 bases, with 13 bases between. The CDR3 has 13 residues. Germline CDR1 reads SNHLY; CDR2 reads FYNNEI. The CDR3 DNA follows: TGTGCCAGCATTCCTAGGGGGGGCACTGAAGCTTTCTTT. Protein product: CASIPRGGTEAFF.

This chain's CDR3 is CASSQDQGFSTDTQYF. The CDR3 region has the DNA TGTGCCAGCAGCCAAGATCAGGGATTTAGCACAGATACGCAGTATTTT. The chain employs TRBV3-1 (or the pseudogene TRBV3-2) and TRBJ2-3, with D perhaps TRBD1 (5 bases). This CDR3 is built from 16 residues. V lost 0 bases and J 0 bases, leaving 10 bases between the germline ends. Germline V gene sequence: CDR1 LGHDT, CDR2 YNNKEL (reference sequence).

The rearrangement links TRBV7-2 to TRBJ2-5; D is perhaps TRBD1 (6 bases). With 1 base removed from V and 2 bases from J, the gap between germline ends came to 14 bases. CDR1 and CDR2 from the germline V gene are SGHTA and FQGNSA. The CDR3 runs 16 residues. The CDR3 here is CASSLGYPQGQETQYF. The CDR3 DNA reads TGTGCCAGCAGCTTAGGCTACCCACAGGGTCAAGAGACCCAGTACTTC.